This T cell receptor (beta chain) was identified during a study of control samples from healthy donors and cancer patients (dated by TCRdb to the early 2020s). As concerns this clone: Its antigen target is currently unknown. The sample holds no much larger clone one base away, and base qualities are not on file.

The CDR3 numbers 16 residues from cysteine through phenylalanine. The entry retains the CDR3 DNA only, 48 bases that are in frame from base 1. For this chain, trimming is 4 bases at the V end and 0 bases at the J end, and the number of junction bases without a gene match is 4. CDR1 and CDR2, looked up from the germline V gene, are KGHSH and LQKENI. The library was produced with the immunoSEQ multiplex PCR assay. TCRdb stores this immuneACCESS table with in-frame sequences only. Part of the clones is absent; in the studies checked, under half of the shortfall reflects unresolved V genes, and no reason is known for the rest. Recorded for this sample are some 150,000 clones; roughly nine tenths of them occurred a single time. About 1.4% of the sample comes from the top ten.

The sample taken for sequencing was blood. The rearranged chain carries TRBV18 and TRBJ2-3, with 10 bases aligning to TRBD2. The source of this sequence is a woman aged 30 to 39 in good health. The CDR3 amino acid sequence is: CASSRASGGSTDTQYF. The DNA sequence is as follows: TGTGCCAGCTCACGGGCTAGCGGGGGTAGCACAGATACGCAGTATTTT. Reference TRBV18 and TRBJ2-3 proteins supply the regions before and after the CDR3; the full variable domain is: NAGVMQNPRHLVRRRGQEARLRCSPMKGHSHVYWYRQLPEEGLKFMVYLQKENIIDESGMPKERFSAEFPKEGPSILRIQQVVRGDSAAYFCASSRASGGSTDTQYFGPGTRLTVL.